The 26 T cell receptor beta chains in this list originate from one sample, sequenced in a study of T cell repertoires in cytomegalovirus infection. TCRdb called the reads again in MiXCR, with one record for every CDR3 protein. The sample consists of about 400,000 distinct CDR3 sequences, approximately 30% of them appearing once. Their recognized antigens are unknown. The starting material was cultured PBMCs, obtained from culture after CMV antigen stimulation. All receptors derive from a human donor in good health (CMV status not recorded). Some clones in this sample may be carry-over from other donors' samples.

V usage is TRBV28 and J usage is TRBJ1-1; 8 bases are shared with TRBD1. This CDR3 is 17 amino acids long. Looked up from germline, CDR1 is MDHEN and CDR2 is SYDVKM. V was clipped by 6 bases and J by 0 bases; unmatched bases: 12. The CDR3 loop reads CASRTQGAEGMNTEAFF. The CDR3 coding sequence is TGTGCCAGCAGGACCCAGGGGGCGGAGGGTATGAACACTGAAGCTTTCTTT.

The sample holds a few counts of this clonotype. The genes are TRBV7-2 and TRBJ2-7; D is unclear. CDR1 is SGHTA, CDR2 FQGNSA, per germline. The CDR3 runs 14 residues. The V gene lost 5 bases and the J gene lost 7 bases, with 18 bases spanning the gap. In DNA form, the CDR3 reads TGTGCCAGCAGCCCAGAACCCCAGTTAGTAGAGCAGTACTTC. This codes for CASSPEPQLVEQYF.

The sample holds a few counts of this clonotype. In DNA form, the CDR3 reads TGTGCCAGCAGTCCGACCCGACTAGCGGGAGCAAATGAGCAGTTCTTC. Translated: CASSPTRLAGANEQFF. This sequence joins TRBV6-2 or TRBV6-3 and TRBJ2-1; 12 nucleotides match TRBD2. V was clipped by 5 bases and J by 7 bases; unmatched bases: 9. The CDR3 consists of 16 residues. CDR1 and CDR2 from the germline V gene are MNHEY and SVGEGT.

This clonotype has just one count. The genes are TRBV6-2 or TRBV6-3 and TRBJ2-5, with no clear D. Germline V gene lookup returns CDR1 MNHEY and CDR2 SVGEGT. This CDR3 has 15 amino acids. The germline V and J ends were trimmed by 0 bases and 4 bases, with 12 bases remaining between them. DNA for the CDR3: TGTGCCAGCAGTTACTCGCGCCACCCGTCAGAGACCCAGTACTTC. This gives the protein CASSYSRHPSETQYF.

The chain employs TRBV28 and TRBJ1-4; 7 bases agree with TRBD1. The germline CDR1 and CDR2 sequences are MDHEN and SYDVKM. The V gene end was trimmed by 6 bases and the J gene end by 7 bases; junction bases not matched to a gene: 11. This CDR3 contains 15 residues. CDR3 amino acids: CASSLYLGTAEKLFF. The CDR3 nucleotides are TGTGCCAGCAGCCTATACCTAGGGACAGCTGAAAAACTGTTTTTT.

J is TRBJ1-1 and V is TRBV6-2 or TRBV6-3; D might be TRBD1 (6 bases). Trimming took off 0 bases at V and 5 bases at J, with 19 bases between the two ends. CDR1 is MNHEY, CDR2 SVGEGT, per germline. The CDR3 runs 17 residues. The CDR3 DNA follows: TGTGCCAGCAGTTACTCGACGGGGGGCTATCGGTGGACTGAAGCTTTCTTT. It is translated as CASSYSTGGYRWTEAFF.

The rearrangement joins TRBV20-1 to TRBJ2-7; 9 positions match TRBD2. Germline assignment: CDR1 DFQATT and CDR2 SNEGSKA (reference sequence). The V and J ends lost 1 base and 5 bases, in that order; junction bases with no gene match: 6. The CDR3 sequence is 14 residues long. The CDR3 DNA reads as TGCAGTGCTAGAGCCAGCGGGAGGCTAAACGAGCAGTACTTC. It translates to CSARASGRLNEQYF.

This clonotype was found a few times. In nucleotides, the CDR3 is TGTGCCAGTAGTCCTGTAAACACAGATACGCAGTATTTT. Its translation: CASSPVNTDTQYF. The chain is built from TRBV19 and TRBJ2-3; D uncertain. The CDR3 is 13 amino acids. V was pared by 5 bases and J by 2 bases, with 8 bases between. Germline V gene lookup returns CDR1 LNHDA and CDR2 SQIVND (reference sequence).

This clonotype was seen a handful of times. J is TRBJ1-2 and V is TRBV6-1; D is possibly TRBD1 (5 bases). This CDR3 has 13 amino acids. Trimming cost V 5 bases and J 4 bases, with 11 bases left between them. CDR1 and CDR2 (germline): MNHNS, SASEGT. CDR3 region: CASSPRGVYGYTF. Written as DNA, the CDR3 is TGTGCCAGCAGTCCTAGGGGTGTCTATGGCTACACCTTC.

The rearrangement joins TRBV20-1 to TRBJ1-5; a possible D gene is TRBD1 (5 bases). From germline, CDR1 is DFQATT and CDR2 SNEGSKA (reference sequence). This CDR3 is built from 16 residues. V was cut by 0 bases and J by 1 base, with 13 bases left in between. CDR3 sequence (DNA): TGCAGTGCTAGAGATCTGGGGGGGATCAGCAATCAGCCCCAGCATTTT. This encodes CSARDLGGISNQPQHF.

To note about this clonotype: A much larger clone differs from this one at a single base, so this may be a read error. The CDR3 DNA follows: TGTGCCAGCAGCAGATTTCTCGACAATGAGCAGTCCTTC. It translates to CASSRFLDNEQSF. The chain combines TRBV7-2 with TRBJ2-1, with no clear D. The CDR3 sequence is 13 residues long. Germline loops: CDR1 SGHTA, CDR2 FQGNSA.

V usage is TRBV12-3 or TRBV12-4 and J usage is TRBJ2-1, with D possibly being TRBD1 (6 bases). This CDR3 has 13 residues. The V gene lost 7 bases and the J gene lost 9 bases, with 16 bases spanning the gap. CDR3 DNA: TGTGCCAGCACCCAACAGGGAGAGGGTGAGCAGTTCTTC. This encodes CASTQQGEGEQFF.

The V call is TRBV6-1, the J call TRBJ2-1; 8 nucleotides line up with TRBD2. This CDR3 spans 16 amino acids. V gave up 5 bases and J gave up 7 bases; unmatched junction bases: 13. Germline V lookup: CDR1 MNHNS, CDR2 SASEGT. This chain's CDR3 is CASSSLRAGRVNEQFF. The DNA for the CDR3 is TGTGCCAGCAGTTCCCTCCGGGCCGGGAGGGTGAATGAGCAGTTCTTC.

The rearrangement links TRBV12-3 or TRBV12-4 to TRBJ2-1, with 9 bases aligning to TRBD1. V dropped 6 bases and J dropped 7; count of bases not matched to a gene: 10. The CDR3 is made up of 15 amino acids. The CDR3 region is CASSAGQGFLNEQFF. CDR3 sequence (DNA): TGTGCCAGCAGCGCGGGACAGGGATTTTTAAATGAGCAGTTCTTC.

This clonotype turned up a few times. The chain links TRBV28 to TRBJ1-4, with D hard to call. With 5 bases removed from V and 5 bases from J, the gap between germline ends came to 3 bases. From germline, CDR1 is MDHEN and CDR2 SYDVKM. The length of the CDR3 is 11 residues. This CDR3 is CASSLNEKLFF. Written as DNA, the CDR3 is TGTGCCAGCAGTCTGAATGAAAAACTGTTTTTT.

This clonotype has only a few counts. The chain couples TRBV14 to TRBJ1-2; D may be TRBD1 (6 bases). Germline CDR1 reads SGHDN; CDR2 reads FVKESK. The V end lost 4 bases, the J end lost 1 base, and 16 bases lay between the germline ends. This CDR3 has 16 amino acids. The DNA for the CDR3 is TGTGCCAGCAGCCGCCTAATCGGACAGATTAACTATGGCTACACCTTC. Translating gives CASSRLIGQINYGYTF.

The chain carries TRBV12-3 or TRBV12-4 and TRBJ1-5; 7 bases line up with TRBD1. V gave up 1 base and J gave up 2 bases; unmatched junction bases: 5. CDR3 size: 16 residues. Written as DNA, the CDR3 is TGTGCCAGCAGTTTAGGCGACAGGGAAGGCAATCAGCCCCAGCATTTT. Translating gives CASSLGDREGNQPQHF.

This clonotype turned up a few times. The chain is built from TRBV12-5 and TRBJ1-1; D may be TRBD1 (5 bases). The CDR3 totals 16 residues. Trimming removed 4 bases from V and 7 bases from J, with 22 bases in between. Germline V gives CDR1 LGHNT, CDR2 FRNRAP. This chain's CDR3 is CASGSTHRPTRYEAFF. The DNA of the CDR3 is TGTGCTAGTGGTTCCACTCACAGGCCGACTAGATATGAAGCTTTCTTT.

This chain joins TRBV6-2 or TRBV6-3 and TRBJ2-1, with TRBD2 matching 7 bases. Germline V gene sequence: CDR1 MNHEY, CDR2 SVGEGT. The CDR3 runs 14 residues. The junction had 6 bases not matched to a gene; V was cut back by 5 bases and J by 5 bases. The chain's CDR3 is CASSKRDRHNEQFF. The CDR3 coding sequence is TGTGCCAGCAGTAAGCGGGACCGACACAATGAGCAGTTCTTC.

There are many counts of this clonotype. This CDR3 reads CASSQNFGTNSPLHF. The CDR3 nucleotides are TGTGCCAGCAGCCAGAACTTCGGGACTAATTCACCCCTCCACTTT. The chain combines TRBV14 with TRBJ1-6; weak D call: TRBD1 (5 bases). This CDR3 spans 15 amino acids. The germline V gene encodes CDR1 SGHDN and CDR2 FVKESK. Trimming pared 3 bases from V and 6 bases from J, leaving 12 bases between.

The rearrangement links TRBV4-1 to TRBJ2-7; tentatively, D is TRBD1 or TRBD2 (5 bases each). CDR3 length: 15 residues. Per germline, CDR1 MGHRA and CDR2 YSYEKL. V lost 2 bases to trimming and J lost 2 bases, with 13 bases between them. The CDR3 loop reads CASSQYRDPAYEQYF. The CDR3 coding sequence is TGCGCCAGCAGCCAATACCGGGACCCGGCCTACGAGCAGTACTTC.

The sample holds a few counts of this clonotype. This chain uses TRBV28 with TRBJ1-1; 10 positions match TRBD1. Germline V lookup: CDR1 MDHEN, CDR2 SYDVKM. The CDR3 is made up of 16 amino acids. Germline trimming cut 2 bases from V and 1 base from J; bases unmatched to any gene: 4. The CDR3 sequence is CASSLAGQGSNTEAFF. CDR3 nucleotide sequence: TGTGCCAGCAGTTTAGCGGGACAGGGGTCGAACACTGAAGCTTTCTTT. Full variable domain (missing parts from reference TRBV28 and TRBJ1-1): DVKVTQSSRYLVKRTGEKVFLECVQDMDHENMFWYRQDPGLGLRLIYFSYDVKMKEKGDIPEGYSVSREKKERFSLILESASTNQTSMYLCASSLAGQGSNTEAFFGQGTRLTVV.

The chain recombines TRBV15 with TRBJ2-7, with TRBD2 as a possible D gene (7 bases). Germline lookup yields CDR1 LNHNV and CDR2 YYDKDF (reference sequence). CDR3 length: 15 residues. Trimming pared 0 bases from V and 4 bases from J, leaving 13 bases between. CDR3: CATSRDRGGGYEQYF. The CDR3 bases are TGTGCCACCAGCAGAGATCGCGGGGGCGGATACGAGCAGTACTTC.

This rearrangement joins TRBV7-2 to TRBJ1-1; the D gene is possibly TRBD1 (6 bases). The CDR3 is 15 amino acids. CDR1 SGHTA and CDR2 FQGNSA come from the germline V gene. V lost 3 bases and J 5 bases, leaving 16 bases between the germline ends. Here the CDR3 reads CASSFTSGARTEAFF. CDR3 nucleotide sequence: TGTGCCAGCAGCTTTACGTCAGGGGCGAGGACTGAAGCTTTCTTT.

The table lists this clonotype with many counts. Relative to the germline gene, one junction end is altered; a read error may explain this. The V gene is TRBV7-7, the J gene TRBJ2-5; weak D call: TRBD1 (5 bases). Looked up from germline, CDR1 is SSHAT and CDR2 is FNYEAQ (reference sequence). CDR3 length: 16 amino acids. CDR3 loop: CASSLHTGKHQETQYF. The CDR3 DNA reads as TGTGCTAGCAGCTTACACACAGGAAAACATCAAGAGACCCAGTACTTC. Full variable domain (rest looked up from reference TRBV7-7 and TRBJ2-5): GAGVSQSPRYKVTKRGQDVTLRCDPISSHATLYWYQQALGQGPEFLTYFNYEAQPDKSGLPSDRFSAERPEGSISTLTIQRTEQRDSAMYRCASSLHTGKHQETQYFGPGTRLLVL.

The V and J genes are TRBV27 and TRBJ2-3; weak D call: TRBD2 (6 bases). This CDR3 comprises 15 residues. Trimming removed 0 bases at V and 6 bases at J, with 13 bases between. Germline loops: CDR1 MNHEY, CDR2 SMNVEV (reference sequence). The CDR3 loop reads CASSLSSGLADTQYF. The CDR3 DNA sequence: TGTGCCAGCAGTTTATCGTCCGGTCTAGCGGATACGCAGTATTTT.